This TCR beta chain was sequenced in a study of blood T cell repertoires in COVID-19. About the study: From the United States, Italy and Spain came samples of acute and convalescent COVID-19.

Participants reported their clinical history, and cohort assignment relied on those reports. Germline V gives CDR1 SGHRS, CDR2 YFSETQ. There are 16 residues in the CDR3. Deletions cut 7 bases from V and 0 bases from J, with 17 bases between. In the original processing: Estimation of nucleated cell counts was performed using reference gene primer amplification. Measured with immunoSEQ multiplex PCR; TCRdb has only the in-frame clones, and not every one. The V and J calls and clone size were taken over from that table, and D and trimming were inferred from the DNA. The sample holds hundreds of thousands of clones, around 85% seen once.

Sequenced input: PBMCs or T cells enriched from blood (not recorded which). This TCR came from a woman aged 40 to 55 who had recovered from COVID-19. The rearrangement links TRBV5-1 to TRBJ1-3; possibly TRBD1 for D (6 bases). CDR3 coding DNA: TGCGCCAGCTATGGGGGCAGGACCCACTCTGGAAACACCATATATTTT. This translates into CASYGGRTHSGNTIYF.